The sequence of this TCR beta chain was determined in a study of cytomegalovirus exposure and HLA in healthy donors. Whole-study context: The 120 or so validation repertoires matched the roughly 700 first-cohort repertoires in platform, a later analysis reported.

The method was immunoSEQ multiplex PCR; TCRdb's version includes in-frame clones alone and lacks a portion of them. The data contain fewer than 150,000 clones, around 85% of them singletons. A word on this clone: The antigen is undetermined.

The ends were cut back, 3 bases at V and 2 bases at J, with 7 bases in the middle. Germline values: CDR1 MNHEY, CDR2 SMNVEV (reference sequence). The CDR3 has 13 residues. From the roughly 120-subject validation cohort, which was separate from the roughly 680-subject first cohort, the donors were drawn. Study conclusions and caveats: Testing in vitro showed a few CMV-associated chains specific for CMV antigens. That first-cohort TCR clusters tended to co-occur in the approximately 110 validation repertoires was found in a later analysis.

The sequenced sample consisted of PBMCs. The receptor comes from a man aged 18 to 30 in good health and CMV-seropositive. The chain couples TRBV27 to TRBJ1-2; D gene uncertain. CDR3 amino acids: CASSLTGNYGYTF. DNA of the CDR3: TGTGCCAGCAGTTTGACGGGAAACTATGGCTACACCTTC.